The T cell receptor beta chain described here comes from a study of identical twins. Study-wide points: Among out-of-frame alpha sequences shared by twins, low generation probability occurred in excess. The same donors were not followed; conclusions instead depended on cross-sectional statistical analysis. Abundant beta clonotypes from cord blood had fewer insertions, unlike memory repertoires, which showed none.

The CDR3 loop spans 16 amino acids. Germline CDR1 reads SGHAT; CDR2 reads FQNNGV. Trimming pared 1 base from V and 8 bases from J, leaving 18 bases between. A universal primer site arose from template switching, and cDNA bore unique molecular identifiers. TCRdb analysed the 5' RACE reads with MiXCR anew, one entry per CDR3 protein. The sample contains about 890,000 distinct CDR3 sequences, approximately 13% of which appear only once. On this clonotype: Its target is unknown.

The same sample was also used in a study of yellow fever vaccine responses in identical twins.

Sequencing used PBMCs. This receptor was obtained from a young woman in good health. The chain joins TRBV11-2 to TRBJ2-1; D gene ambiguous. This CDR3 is CASSLVPRKGSDEQFF. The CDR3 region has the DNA TGTGCCAGCAGCTTAGTGCCTAGGAAGGGAAGTGATGAGCAGTTCTTC.